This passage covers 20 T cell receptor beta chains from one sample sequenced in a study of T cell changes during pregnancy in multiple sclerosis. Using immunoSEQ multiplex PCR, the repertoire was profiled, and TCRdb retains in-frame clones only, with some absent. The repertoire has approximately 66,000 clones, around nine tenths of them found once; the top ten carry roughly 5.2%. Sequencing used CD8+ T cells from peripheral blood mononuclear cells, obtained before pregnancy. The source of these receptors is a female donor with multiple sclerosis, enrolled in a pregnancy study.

CDR3 residues: CASSASHYEQYF. For the CDR3, the DNA is TGTGCCAGCAGCGCGTCCCACTACGAGCAGTACTTC. This chain uses TRBV5-6 with TRBJ2-7; D is unresolved. Looked up from germline, CDR1 is SGHDT and CDR2 is YYEEEE. V lost 4 bases to trimming and J lost 3 bases, with 8 bases between them. The CDR3 contains 12 residues.

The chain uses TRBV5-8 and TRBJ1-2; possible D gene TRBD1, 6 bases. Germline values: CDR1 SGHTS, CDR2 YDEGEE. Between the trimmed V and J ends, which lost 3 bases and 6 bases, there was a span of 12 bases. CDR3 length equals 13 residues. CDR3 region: CASSYSGAHGYTF. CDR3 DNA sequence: TGTGCCAGCAGCTATTCAGGGGCTCATGGCTACACCTTC.

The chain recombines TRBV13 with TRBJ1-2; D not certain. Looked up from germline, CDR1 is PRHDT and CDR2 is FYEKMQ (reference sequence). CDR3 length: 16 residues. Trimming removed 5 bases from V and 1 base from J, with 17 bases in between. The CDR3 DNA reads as TGTGCCAGCAGCCCGGATGGGAGGGCGATTAACTATGGCTACACCTTC. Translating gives CASSPDGRAINYGYTF.

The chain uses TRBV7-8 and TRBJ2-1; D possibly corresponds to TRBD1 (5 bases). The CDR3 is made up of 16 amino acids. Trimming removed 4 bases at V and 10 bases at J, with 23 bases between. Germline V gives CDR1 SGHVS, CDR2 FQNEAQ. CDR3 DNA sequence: TGTGCCAGCAGCTATAGGGGTGATGTACTATTCGCCGAGCAGTTCTTC. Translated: CASSYRGDVLFAEQFF.

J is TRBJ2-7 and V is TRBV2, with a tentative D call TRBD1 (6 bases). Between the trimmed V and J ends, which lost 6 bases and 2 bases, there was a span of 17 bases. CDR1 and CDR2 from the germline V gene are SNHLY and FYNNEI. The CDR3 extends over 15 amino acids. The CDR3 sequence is CASRVLPGQTYEQYF. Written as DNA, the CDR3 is TGTGCCAGCAGAGTTCTTCCGGGACAAACCTACGAGCAGTACTTC.

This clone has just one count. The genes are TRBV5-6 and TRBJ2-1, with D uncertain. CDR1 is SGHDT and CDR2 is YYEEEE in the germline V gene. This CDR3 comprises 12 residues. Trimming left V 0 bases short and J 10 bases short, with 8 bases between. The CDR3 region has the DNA TGTGCCAGCAGCTTGGGGGCACACGAGCAGTTCTTC. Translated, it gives CASSLGAHEQFF.

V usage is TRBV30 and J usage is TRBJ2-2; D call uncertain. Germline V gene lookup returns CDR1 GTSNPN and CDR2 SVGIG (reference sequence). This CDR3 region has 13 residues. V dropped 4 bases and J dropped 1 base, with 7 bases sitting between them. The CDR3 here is CAWNPVNTGELFF. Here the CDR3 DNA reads TGTGCCTGGAACCCAGTGAACACCGGGGAGCTGTTTTTT.

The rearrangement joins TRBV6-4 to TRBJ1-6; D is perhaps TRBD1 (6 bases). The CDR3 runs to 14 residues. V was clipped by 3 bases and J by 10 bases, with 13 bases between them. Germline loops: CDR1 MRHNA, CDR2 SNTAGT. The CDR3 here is CASSESGEGSPLHF. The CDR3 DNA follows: TGTGCCAGCAGTGAATCAGGGGAAGGGTCACCCCTCCACTTT.

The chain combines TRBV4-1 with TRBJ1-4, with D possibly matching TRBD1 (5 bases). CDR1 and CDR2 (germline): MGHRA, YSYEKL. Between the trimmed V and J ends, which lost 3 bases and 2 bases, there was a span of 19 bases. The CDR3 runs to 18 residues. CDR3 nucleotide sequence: TGCGCCAGCAGCCATCTATCTGCCGCGGGGGGGACTAATGAAAAACTGTTTTTT. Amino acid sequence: CASSHLSAAGGTNEKLFF.

CDR3 in amino acids: CASSAQGNTEAFF. The CDR3 bases are TGTGCCAGCAGCGCTCAGGGGAACACTGAAGCTTTCTTT. The V and J genes are TRBV9 and TRBJ1-1, with TRBD1 as a possible D gene (5 bases). Germline CDR1 and CDR2: SGDLS and YYNGEE. V lost 3 bases, J lost 1 base, and 7 bases lay in between. The CDR3 runs to 13 residues.

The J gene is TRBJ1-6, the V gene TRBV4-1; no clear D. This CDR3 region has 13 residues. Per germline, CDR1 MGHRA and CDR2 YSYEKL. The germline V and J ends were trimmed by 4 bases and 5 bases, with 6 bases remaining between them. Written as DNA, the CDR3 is TGCGCCAGCAGCCCCACGGATAATTCACCCCTCCACTTT. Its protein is CASSPTDNSPLHF.

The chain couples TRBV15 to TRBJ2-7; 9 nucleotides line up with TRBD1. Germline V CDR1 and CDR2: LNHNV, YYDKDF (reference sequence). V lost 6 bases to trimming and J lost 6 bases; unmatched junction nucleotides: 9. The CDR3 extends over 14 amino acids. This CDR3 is CATRPGQGLSEQYF. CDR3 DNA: TGTGCCACCAGACCGGGACAGGGATTGTCCGAGCAGTACTTC.

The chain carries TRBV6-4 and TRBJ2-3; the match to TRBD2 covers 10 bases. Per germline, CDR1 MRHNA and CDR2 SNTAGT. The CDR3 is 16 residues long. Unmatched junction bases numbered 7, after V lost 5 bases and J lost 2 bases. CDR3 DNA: TGTGCCAGCAGTCCTTCTAGCGGGGGCCACACAGATACGCAGTATTTT. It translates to CASSPSSGGHTDTQYF.

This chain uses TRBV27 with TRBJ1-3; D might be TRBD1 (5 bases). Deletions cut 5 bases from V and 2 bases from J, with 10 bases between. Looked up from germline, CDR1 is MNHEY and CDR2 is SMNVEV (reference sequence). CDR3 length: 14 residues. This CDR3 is CASSQGGTGNTIYF. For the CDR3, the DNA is TGTGCCAGCAGTCAGGGTGGGACTGGAAACACCATATATTTT.

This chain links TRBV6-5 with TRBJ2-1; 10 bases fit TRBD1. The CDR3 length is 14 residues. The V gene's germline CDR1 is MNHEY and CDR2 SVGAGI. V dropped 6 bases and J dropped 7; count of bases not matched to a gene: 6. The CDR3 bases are TGTGCCAGCAGGACAGGGGGCGCTGAGAATGAGCAGTTCTTC. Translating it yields CASRTGGAENEQFF.

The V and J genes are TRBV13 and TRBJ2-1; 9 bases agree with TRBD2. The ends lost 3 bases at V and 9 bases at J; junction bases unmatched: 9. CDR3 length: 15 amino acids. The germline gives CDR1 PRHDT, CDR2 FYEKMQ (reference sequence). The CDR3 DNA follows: TGTGCCAGCAGCTTTGGGGCGGGGGGGCCGCGTGAGCAGTTCTTC. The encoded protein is CASSFGAGGPREQFF.

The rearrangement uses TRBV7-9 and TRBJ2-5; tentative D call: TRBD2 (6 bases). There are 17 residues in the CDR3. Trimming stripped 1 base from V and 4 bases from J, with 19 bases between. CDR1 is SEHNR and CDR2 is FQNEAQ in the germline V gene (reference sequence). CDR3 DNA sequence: TGTGCCAGCAGCTTAGGAACAGCCCTTCCGCGGGGAGAGACCCAGTACTTC. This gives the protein CASSLGTALPRGETQYF.

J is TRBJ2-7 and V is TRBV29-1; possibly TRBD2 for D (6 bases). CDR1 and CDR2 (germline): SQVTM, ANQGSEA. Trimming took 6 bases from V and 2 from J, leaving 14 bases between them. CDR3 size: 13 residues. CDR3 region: CSVGGGKTYEQYF. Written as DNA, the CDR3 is TGCAGCGTCGGGGGTGGAAAAACCTACGAGCAGTACTTC.

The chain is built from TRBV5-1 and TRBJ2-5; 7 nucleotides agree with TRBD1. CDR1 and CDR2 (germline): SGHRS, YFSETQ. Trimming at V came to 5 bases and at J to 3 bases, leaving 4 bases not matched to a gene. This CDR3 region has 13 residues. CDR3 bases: TGCGCCAGCAGGAGACAGGGAGAAGAGACCCAGTACTTC. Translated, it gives CASRRQGEETQYF.

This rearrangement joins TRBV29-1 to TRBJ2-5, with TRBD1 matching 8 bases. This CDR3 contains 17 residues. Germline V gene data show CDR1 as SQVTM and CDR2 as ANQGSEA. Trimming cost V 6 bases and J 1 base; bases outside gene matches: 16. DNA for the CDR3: TGCAGCGTACCCGGGACAGGAGGGTTTGGGGTCCAAGAGACCCAGTACTTC. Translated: CSVPGTGGFGVQETQYF.